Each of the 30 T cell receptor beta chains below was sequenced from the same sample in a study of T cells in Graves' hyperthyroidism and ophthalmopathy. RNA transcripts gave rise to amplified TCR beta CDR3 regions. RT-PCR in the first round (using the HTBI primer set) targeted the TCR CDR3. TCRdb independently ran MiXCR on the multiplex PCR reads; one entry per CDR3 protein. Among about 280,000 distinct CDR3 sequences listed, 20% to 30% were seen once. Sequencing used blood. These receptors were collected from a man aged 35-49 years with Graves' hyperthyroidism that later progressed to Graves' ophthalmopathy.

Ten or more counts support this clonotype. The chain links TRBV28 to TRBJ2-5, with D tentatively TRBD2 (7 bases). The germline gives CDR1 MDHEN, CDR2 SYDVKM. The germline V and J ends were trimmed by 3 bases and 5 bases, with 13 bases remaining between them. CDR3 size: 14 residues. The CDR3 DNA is TGTGCCAGCAGTTTGCGCGGGGGCTCGGAGACCCAGTACTTC. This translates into CASSLRGGSETQYF. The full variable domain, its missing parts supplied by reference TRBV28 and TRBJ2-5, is DVKVTQSSRYLVKRTGEKVFLECVQDMDHENMFWYRQDPGLGLRLIYFSYDVKMKEKGDIPEGYSVSREKKERFSLILESASTNQTSMYLCASSLRGGSETQYFGPGTRLLVL.

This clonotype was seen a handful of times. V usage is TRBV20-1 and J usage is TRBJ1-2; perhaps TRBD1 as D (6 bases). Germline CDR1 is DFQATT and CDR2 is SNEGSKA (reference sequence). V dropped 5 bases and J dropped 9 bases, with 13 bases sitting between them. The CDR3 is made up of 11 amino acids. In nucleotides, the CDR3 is TGCAGTGCTGGCCGGGACACCCGCTACACCTTC. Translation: CSAGRDTRYTF.

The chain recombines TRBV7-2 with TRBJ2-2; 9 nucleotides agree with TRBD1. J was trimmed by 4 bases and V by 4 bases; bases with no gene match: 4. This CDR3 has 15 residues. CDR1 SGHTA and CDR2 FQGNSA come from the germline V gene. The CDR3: CASSSGTGRTGELFF. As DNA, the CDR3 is TGTGCCAGCAGCTCCGGGACAGGGCGCACCGGGGAGCTGTTTTTT.

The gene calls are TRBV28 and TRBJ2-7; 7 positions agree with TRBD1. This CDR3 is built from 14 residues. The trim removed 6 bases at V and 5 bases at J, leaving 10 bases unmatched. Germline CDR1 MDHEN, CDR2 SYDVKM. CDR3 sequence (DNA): TGTGCCAGCAGGACAGGGCGGCGGATCAACGAGCAGTACTTC. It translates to CASRTGRRINEQYF.

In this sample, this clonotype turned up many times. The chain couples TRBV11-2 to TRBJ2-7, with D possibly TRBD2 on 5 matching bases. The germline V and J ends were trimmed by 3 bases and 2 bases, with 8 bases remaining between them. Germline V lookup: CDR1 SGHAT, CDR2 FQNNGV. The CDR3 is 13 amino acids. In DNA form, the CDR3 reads TGTGCCAGCAGCTTCAGCGGCACCTACGAGCAGTACTTC. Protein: CASSFSGTYEQYF.

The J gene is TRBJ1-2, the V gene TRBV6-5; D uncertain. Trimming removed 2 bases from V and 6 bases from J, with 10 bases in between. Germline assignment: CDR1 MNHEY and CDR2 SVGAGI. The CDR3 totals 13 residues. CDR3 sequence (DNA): TGTGCCAGCAGTTACCTGCAGGTCCATGGCTACACCTTC. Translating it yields CASSYLQVHGYTF.

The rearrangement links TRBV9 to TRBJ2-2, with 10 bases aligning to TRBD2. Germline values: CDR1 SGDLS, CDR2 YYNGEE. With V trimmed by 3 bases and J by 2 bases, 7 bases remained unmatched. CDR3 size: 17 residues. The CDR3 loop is CASSDLLAGRNTGELFF. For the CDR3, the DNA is TGTGCCAGCAGCGACCTACTAGCGGGAAGAAACACCGGGGAGCTGTTTTTT.

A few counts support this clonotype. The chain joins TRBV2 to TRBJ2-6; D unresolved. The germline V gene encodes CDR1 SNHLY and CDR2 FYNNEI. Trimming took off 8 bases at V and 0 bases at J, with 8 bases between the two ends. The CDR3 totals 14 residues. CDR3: CASQKSSGANVLTF. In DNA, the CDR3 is TGTGCCAGCCAGAAGAGCTCTGGGGCCAACGTCCTGACTTTC.

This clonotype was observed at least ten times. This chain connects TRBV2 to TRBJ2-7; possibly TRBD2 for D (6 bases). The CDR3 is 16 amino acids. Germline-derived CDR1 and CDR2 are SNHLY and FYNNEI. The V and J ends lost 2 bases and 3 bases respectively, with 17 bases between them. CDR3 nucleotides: TGTGCCAGCAGTGAAAGGGACGCACGACTAGACTACGAGCAGTACTTC. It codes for CASSERDARLDYEQYF.

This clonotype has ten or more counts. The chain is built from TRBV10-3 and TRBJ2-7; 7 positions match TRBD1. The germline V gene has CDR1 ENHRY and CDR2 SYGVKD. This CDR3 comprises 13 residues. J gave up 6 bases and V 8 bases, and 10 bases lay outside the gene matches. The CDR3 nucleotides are TGTGCCATCGCCGTCGACAGGGCTGGCGAGCAGTACTTC. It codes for CAIAVDRAGEQYF.

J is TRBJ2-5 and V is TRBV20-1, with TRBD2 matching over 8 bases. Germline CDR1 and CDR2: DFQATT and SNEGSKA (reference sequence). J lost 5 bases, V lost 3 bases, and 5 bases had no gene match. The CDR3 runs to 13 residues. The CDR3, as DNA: TGCAGTGCTAGCGGGAGGGCGGGGGAGACCCAGTACTTC. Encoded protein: CSASGRAGETQYF.

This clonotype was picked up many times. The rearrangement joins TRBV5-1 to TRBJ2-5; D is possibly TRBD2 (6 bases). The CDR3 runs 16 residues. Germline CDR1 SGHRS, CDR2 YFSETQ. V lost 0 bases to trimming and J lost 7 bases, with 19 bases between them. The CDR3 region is CASSLAGGVAAGTQYF. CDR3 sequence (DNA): TGCGCCAGCAGCTTGGCCGGCGGGGTAGCGGCTGGGACCCAGTACTTC.

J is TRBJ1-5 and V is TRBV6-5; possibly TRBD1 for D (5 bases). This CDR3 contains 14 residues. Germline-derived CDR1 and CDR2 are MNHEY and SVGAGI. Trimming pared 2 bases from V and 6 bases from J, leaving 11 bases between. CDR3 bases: TGTGCCAGCAGTTACCCGGGCAGGGCTCAGCCCCAGCATTTT. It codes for CASSYPGRAQPQHF.

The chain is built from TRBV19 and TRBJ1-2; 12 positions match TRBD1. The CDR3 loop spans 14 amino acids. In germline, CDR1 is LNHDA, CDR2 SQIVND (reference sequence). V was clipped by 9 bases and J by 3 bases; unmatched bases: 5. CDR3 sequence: CASGTGGDHYGYTF. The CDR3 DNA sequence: TGTGCCAGCGGGACAGGGGGCGATCACTATGGCTACACCTTC.

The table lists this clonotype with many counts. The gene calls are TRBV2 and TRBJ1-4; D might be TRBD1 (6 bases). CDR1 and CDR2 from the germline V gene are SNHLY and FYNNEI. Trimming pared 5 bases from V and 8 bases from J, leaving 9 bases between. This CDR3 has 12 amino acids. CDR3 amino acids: CASSLQGEKLFF. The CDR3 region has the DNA TGTGCCAGCAGTCTACAGGGAGAAAAACTGTTTTTT.

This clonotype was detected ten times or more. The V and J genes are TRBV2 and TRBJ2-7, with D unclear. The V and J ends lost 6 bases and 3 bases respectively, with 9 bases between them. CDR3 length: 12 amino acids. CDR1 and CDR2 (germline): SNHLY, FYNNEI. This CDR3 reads CASRNDVYEQYF. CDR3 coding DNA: TGTGCCAGCAGGAACGACGTCTACGAGCAGTACTTC. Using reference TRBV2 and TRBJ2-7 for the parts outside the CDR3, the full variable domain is EPEVTQTPSHQVTQMGQEVILRCVPISNHLYFYWYRQILGQKVEFLVSFYNNEISEKSEIFDDQFSVERPDGSNFTLKIRSTKLEDSAMYFCASRNDVYEQYFGPGTRLTVT.

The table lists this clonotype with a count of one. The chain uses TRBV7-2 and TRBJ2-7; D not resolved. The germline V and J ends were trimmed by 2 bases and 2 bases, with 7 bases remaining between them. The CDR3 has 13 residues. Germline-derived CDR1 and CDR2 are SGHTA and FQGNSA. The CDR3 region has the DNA TGTGCCAGCAGCTTAAACGGAGCCTACGAGCAGTACTTC. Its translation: CASSLNGAYEQYF.

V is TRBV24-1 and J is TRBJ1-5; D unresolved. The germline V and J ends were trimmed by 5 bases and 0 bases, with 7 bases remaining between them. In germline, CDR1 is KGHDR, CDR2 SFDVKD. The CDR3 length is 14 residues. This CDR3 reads CATSGGYSNQPQHF. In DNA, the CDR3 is TGTGCCACCAGTGGAGGGTATAGCAATCAGCCCCAGCATTTT.

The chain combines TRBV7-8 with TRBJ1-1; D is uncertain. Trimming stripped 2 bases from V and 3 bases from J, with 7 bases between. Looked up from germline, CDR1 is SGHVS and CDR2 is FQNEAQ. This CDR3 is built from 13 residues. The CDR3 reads CASSLIMDTEAFF. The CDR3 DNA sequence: TGTGCCAGCAGCTTAATTATGGACACTGAAGCTTTCTTT.

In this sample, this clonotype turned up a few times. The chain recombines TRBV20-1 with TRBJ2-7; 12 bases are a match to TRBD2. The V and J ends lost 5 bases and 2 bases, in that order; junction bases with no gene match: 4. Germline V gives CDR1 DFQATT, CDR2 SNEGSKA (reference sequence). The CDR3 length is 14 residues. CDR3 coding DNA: TGCAGTGCTGCCCGGACTAGCGGGACCTACGAGCAGTACTTC. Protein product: CSAARTSGTYEQYF.

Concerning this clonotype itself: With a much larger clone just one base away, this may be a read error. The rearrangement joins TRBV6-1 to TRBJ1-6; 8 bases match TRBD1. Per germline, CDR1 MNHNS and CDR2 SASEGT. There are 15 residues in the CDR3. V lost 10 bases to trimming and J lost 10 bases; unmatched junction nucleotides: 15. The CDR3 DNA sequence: TGTGCCACCAGCCCGTTGACAGGGGTCGACTCACCCCTCCACTTT. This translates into CATSPLTGVDSPLHF.

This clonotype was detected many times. DNA for the CDR3: TGTGCCAGCAGTTACTTGGGACAAAAGAACACTGAAGCTTTCTTT. Its translation: CASSYLGQKNTEAFF. V is TRBV6-5 and J is TRBJ1-1; possible D gene TRBD1, 6 bases. Trimming removed 1 base at V and 1 base at J, with 10 bases between. CDR3 length: 15 amino acids. Per germline, CDR1 MNHEY and CDR2 SVGAGI.

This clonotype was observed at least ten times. The DNA of the CDR3 is TGCAGTGCTATGAGGACAGCCAGCTCCTACGAGCAGTACTTC. Translating it yields CSAMRTASSYEQYF. The chain couples TRBV20-1 to TRBJ2-7; maybe TRBD1 (6 bases). The CDR3 runs to 14 residues. Germline V gene lookup returns CDR1 DFQATT and CDR2 SNEGSKA (reference sequence). With 4 bases removed from V and 0 bases from J, the gap between germline ends came to 13 bases.

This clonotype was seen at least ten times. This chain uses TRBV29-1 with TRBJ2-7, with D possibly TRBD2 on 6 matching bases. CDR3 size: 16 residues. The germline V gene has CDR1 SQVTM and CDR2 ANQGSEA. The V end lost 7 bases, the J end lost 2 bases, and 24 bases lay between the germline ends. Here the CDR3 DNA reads TGCAGCGCCCAAGAAGCGGGCCCCCCCGGAGCCTACGAGCAGTACTTC. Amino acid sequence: CSAQEAGPPGAYEQYF.

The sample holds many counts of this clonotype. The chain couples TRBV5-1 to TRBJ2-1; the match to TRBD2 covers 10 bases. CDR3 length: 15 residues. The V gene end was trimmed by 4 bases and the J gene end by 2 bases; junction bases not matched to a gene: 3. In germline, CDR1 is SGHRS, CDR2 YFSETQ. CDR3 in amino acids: CASSPSGRAYNEQFF. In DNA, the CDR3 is TGCGCCAGCAGCCCGAGCGGGAGGGCCTACAATGAGCAGTTCTTC.

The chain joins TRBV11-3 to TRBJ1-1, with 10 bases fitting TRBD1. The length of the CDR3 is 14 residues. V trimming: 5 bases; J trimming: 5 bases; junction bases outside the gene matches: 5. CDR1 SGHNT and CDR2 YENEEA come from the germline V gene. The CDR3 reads CASSPGQGKTEAFF. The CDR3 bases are TGTGCCAGCAGCCCGGGACAGGGGAAAACTGAAGCTTTCTTT.

CDR3 residues: CASSVGTGSHYEQYF. The CDR3 DNA reads as TGTGCCAGCAGCGTCGGGACAGGGTCTCACTACGAGCAGTACTTC. The chain carries TRBV9 and TRBJ2-7, with 9 bases lining up with TRBD1. V was clipped by 2 bases and J by 3 bases; unmatched bases: 6. This CDR3 is built from 15 residues. CDR1 is SGDLS and CDR2 is YYNGEE in the germline V gene.

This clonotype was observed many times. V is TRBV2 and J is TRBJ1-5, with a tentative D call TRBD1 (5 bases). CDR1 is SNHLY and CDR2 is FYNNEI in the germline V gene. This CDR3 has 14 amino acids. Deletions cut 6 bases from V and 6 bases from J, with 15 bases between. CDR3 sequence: CASRSGTTGQPQHF. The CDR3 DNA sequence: TGTGCCAGCAGATCCGGGACGACGGGTCAGCCCCAGCATTTT.

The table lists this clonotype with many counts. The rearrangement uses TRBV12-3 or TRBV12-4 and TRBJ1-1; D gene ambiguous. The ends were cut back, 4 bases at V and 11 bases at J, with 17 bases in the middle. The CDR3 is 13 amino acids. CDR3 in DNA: TGTGCCAGCAGTTCGGGAGGGAGGGCTTCGGCTTTCTTT. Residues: CASSSGGRASAFF.

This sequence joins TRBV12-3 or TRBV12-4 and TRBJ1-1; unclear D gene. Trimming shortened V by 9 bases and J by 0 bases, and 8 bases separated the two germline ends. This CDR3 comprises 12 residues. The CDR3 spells CASLWLNTEAFF. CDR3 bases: TGTGCCAGTCTCTGGCTGAACACTGAAGCTTTCTTT.